This T cell receptor (beta chain) was found in a study of cytomegalovirus exposure and HLA in healthy donors (TCRdb year 2017). With regard to the full study: An earlier analysis of 587 of the donors reported 276 Gb of sequence data and roughly 120 million unique TCR beta sequences obtained from approximately 180 million T cells. Genome-wide SNP genotypes for about 65% of the 666 donors were used in a later genetic analysis, which treated that subset as a discovery cohort. To decide whether each TCR beta V gene segment behaved as functional or pseudogenic, an earlier analysis of some 600 of the donors relied on high-throughput TCR beta sequencing. The number of donors typed differed by locus, with about 629-640 for A, B, C, DRB1 and DQB1, more than 500 for DQA1, 606 for DPA1, and under 490 for DPB1. Donor age, sex, ethnicity and CMV serostatus were collected together with the repertoire data. The study used immunosequencing to profile the T cell repertoires of 670 or so subjects and linked those repertoires to cytomegalovirus serostatus. An early release that covered about 600 HLA-typed donors contained about 300 gigabases of sequencing data and 65 million to 100 million unique TCR sequences. Class I and class II HLA loci were covered by the typing at four-digit resolution. To study patterns of TCR occurrence, a later analysis re-analyzed previously published TCR beta repertoires from 650 to 750 donors and added high-resolution HLA genotyping. Along with the 666-subject first cohort, a separate validation cohort of 120 different subjects was used. Across 398 genotyped donors of the cohort, an average of roughly 200,000 unique TCR beta nucleotide sequences per donor were sequenced, and roughly 18% of those sequences were non-productive. All discovery cohort repertoires had been generated using a single sequencing platform. To predict cytomegalovirus infection status, the study combined high-throughput TCR immunosequencing, statistical association of individual TCRs with disease status, and machine learning. Roughly 5 DR-DQ haplotypes were treated as single units for association and clustering because of strong linkage in the cohort. The later analysis used no new phenotypic data to find candidate immune exposures, relying instead on TCR beta sequences and their occurrence across donors. The study aimed to test whether signatures of past pathogen exposure could be identified by cataloging public T cell receptors. Among the roughly 380 genotyped donors, around 81% belonged to the genetic ancestry cluster associated with self-reported Caucasian donors. The study at large found these results: In a later analysis, the rate of TCR association differed among HLA loci, with DRB1 alleles having the most associated TCRs and HLA-C alleles having the fewest. This cohort had only TCR beta chains sequenced, and the lack of alpha or paired-chain data limited which features could be detected. According to the authors, the approach could potentially be generalized to other disease states and immunological phenotypes. A later analysis reported that several top co-occurrence clusters appeared linked to parvovirus B19, influenza, CMV and Epstein-Barr virus. A later genetic analysis associated a missense DCLRE1C variant with V-gene and J-gene trimming of TCR beta chains, and an independent cohort replicated the association. Linkage disequilibrium might explain the correlated functional status among segregating V segments, but an unknown experimental factor could not be ruled out. Strong co-occurrence of HLA alleles, especially DR and DQ, made assigning TCR associations to individual alleles difficult. Because counts were too low, around 17 rarely observed V segments, including chromosome 9 orphons, were left out of the earlier analysis of 587 of the donors. Across donors, most TCR sequences were observed very rarely, whereas some public TCRs were present in many individuals. HLA typing was unavailable for some donors at each locus, so association tests used only the typed subset. In an earlier analysis of approximately 590 of the donors, most TCR beta V segments appeared in productive rearrangements about 90% or about 30% of the time, broadly matching IMGT annotations. Sequencing depth was assumed to be roughly uniform across donors in the presence/absence analyses, though that assumption may not hold. In both the original and validation cohorts, the classifier was reported to diagnose cytomegalovirus status with high specificity and sensitivity. In a later analysis, most CMV-associated TCR beta chains were found to appear HLA-restricted, with HLA associations seemingly driven largely by CMV exposure. A few of the identified cytomegalovirus-associated TCR beta chains were confirmed in vitro to be specific for cytomegalovirus antigens. A further reported finding was that TCR beta sequences accurately predicted the HLA-A and HLA-B alleles for most subjects in the first cohort. For the cohort, immune exposure information was limited to CMV serostatus. A later analysis found that HLA-associated TCR beta chains were more clonally expanded and had lower generation probabilities than equally common non-associated chains. The study listed 164 TCR beta chains as associated with cytomegalovirus. At a false discovery rate of 0.05, a later analysis linked 16,951 TCR beta sequences to specific HLA alleles. A cluster of highly shared sequence variants was judged likely to represent a technical artifact of the sequencing pipeline. A later genetic analysis reported fewer N-insertions in productive TCRs among donors in an Asian-associated ancestry cluster than the approximately 700-donor mean.

Preparation of the library involved the immunoSEQ multiplex PCR assay. A mixture of 60 forward primers for TCR Vbeta segments and 13 reverse primers for TCR Jbeta segments was used in the multiplex PCR. Amplification of the CDR3 region of rearranged TCR beta genes was performed with a multiplex PCR assay on genomic DNA. The Illumina HiSeq System was used to sequence the amplified TCR beta libraries as 87-base-pair reads. As for the original processing: A later analysis tallied 75 million to 95 million unique TCR beta chains across the approximately 670 repertoires, and roughly 11 million of those chains were shared by two or more donors. Raw reads were error-corrected and collapsed into unique sequences with a nearest-neighbor algorithm that merged closely related sequences to remove PCR and sequencing errors. Alignment of CDR3 sequences to IMGT reference sequences was used to assign V, D and J gene segments. For a sequence to be retained, a match of at least six nucleotides was required to both a V gene segment and a J gene segment. A rearrangement counted as productive if the CDR3 had no stop codons and remained in frame with V and J, and every other rearrangement counted as non-productive. Following IMGT convention, CDR3 was defined as the stretch from the second conserved V-encoded cysteine to the conserved J-encoded phenylalanine. The earlier analysis of about 640 of the donors excluded any sequence lacking an unambiguous match to a single V gene segment. An earlier analysis of 587 of the donors called V segments functional above 56.7% productive rearrangements and segregating when the between-donor standard deviation exceeded 5%. To diagnose cytomegalovirus status from the catalog of TCR beta chain sequences, a statistical classification framework was built. In a later analysis, V and J genes were assigned by comparing TCR nucleotide sequences against IMGT/GENE-DB human TR gene sequences. In a later analysis, CDR3 sequences and most-parsimonious VDJ recombination scenarios were assigned using the TCRdist pipeline. A later analysis defined each TCR beta chain by its CDR3 amino acid sequence plus V-gene family, and excluded reads lacking a unique V-gene family. In a later analysis, some 600 highly shared, low-generation-probability nucleotide sequences were removed to address suspected cross-contamination and a sequencing artifact. In a later analysis, a clonal expansion index for each public chain was calculated from normalized within-repertoire ranks of inferred template counts. A later analysis computed generation probabilities with a VDJ recombination model fitted to out-of-frame rearrangements, and checked the results against IGoR. In a later analysis, TCR-TCR, TCR-HLA and TCR-CMV co-occurrence was scored with hypergeometric tests, and a repertoire-size bias correction was applied to TCR pairs. False discovery rates were estimated in a later analysis by permuting HLA or CMV assignments 20 times. In a later analysis, co-occurring TCRs were grouped using DBSCAN, with TCRdist sequence similarity added in when clustering inside HLA-allele-positive subsets. Repertoires with fewer than 30,000 or more than 120,000 public chains, plus five repertoires with anomalous nucleotide sharing, were excluded from co-occurrence clustering. The table comes from immuneACCESS by way of TCRdb, which keeps in-frame sequences with V and J called. Part of the clones is missing from these tables; in studies checked, under half for an unresolved V gene and the rest for unknown reasons. The DNA gave D and trimming, while V, J and clone size come from that table. The sample includes 95,000 to 110,000 clones, with approximately 76% observed a single time. In total, the top ten clones hold approximately 2.4% of the sample.

In total, approximately 610 healthy bone marrow donors made up the cohort. All cohort members were sampled while nominally healthy, although unrecorded immune exposures were likely present. The donor tested CMV seronegative, placing the donor among the roughly 350 seronegative members of the cohort. A peripheral blood sample was provided by each donor, and peripheral blood mononuclear cells were used for TCR beta sequencing. Genomic DNA extraction from the blood cell samples was performed with the Qiagen DNeasy Blood Extraction Kit. Points on this clone: The antigen this receptor binds is unknown. Within one base of it there is no much larger clone, and no base qualities were kept.

Sequenced material: PBMCs. The sequence derives from a man aged 18-30 years in good health and CMV-seronegative.

The bases are TGCGCCAGCAGCTTACAGGGGGCGCCGGGCTATGGCTACACCTTC. This codes for CASSLQGAPGYGYTF. The chain is encoded by TRBV4-3 joined to TRBJ1-2; 9 nucleotides in the junction match TRBD1. V is pruned by 5 bases and J by 4 bases, leaving 8 bases of the junction without a gene match. The CDR1 and CDR2 encoded by the germline V gene are LGHNA and YSLEER. Including the terminal cysteine and phenylalanine, the CDR3 comprises 15 residues. The kept DNA is CDR3 alone, 45 bases in frame from the first base.